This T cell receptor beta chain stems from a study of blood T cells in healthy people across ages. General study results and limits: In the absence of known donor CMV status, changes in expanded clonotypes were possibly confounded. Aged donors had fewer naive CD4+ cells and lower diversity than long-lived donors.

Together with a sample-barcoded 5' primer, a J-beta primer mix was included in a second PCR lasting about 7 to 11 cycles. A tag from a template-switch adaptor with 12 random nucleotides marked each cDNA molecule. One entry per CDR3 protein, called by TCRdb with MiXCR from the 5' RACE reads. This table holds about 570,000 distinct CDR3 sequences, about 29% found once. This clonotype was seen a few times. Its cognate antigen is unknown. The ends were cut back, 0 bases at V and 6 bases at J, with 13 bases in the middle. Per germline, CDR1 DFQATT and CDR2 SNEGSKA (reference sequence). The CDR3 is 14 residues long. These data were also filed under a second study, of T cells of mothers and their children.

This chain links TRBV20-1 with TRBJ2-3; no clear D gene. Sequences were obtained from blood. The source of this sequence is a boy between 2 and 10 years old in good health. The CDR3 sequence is CSARDLRARDTQYF. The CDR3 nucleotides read TGCAGTGCTAGAGATCTACGGGCGCGGGATACGCAGTATTTT.